A selection of T cell receptor beta chains follows, all from one sample in a study of CD8 T cells in ankylosing spondylitis. TCRdb fed the 5' RACE reads into MiXCR, producing one record per CDR3 protein. Of 250,000 or so distinct CDR3 sequences listed, about 20% are singletons. Sequencing was done on a sample of blood, either unsorted or a sorted T cell fraction (not recorded which). All receptors derive from a male donor with ankylosing spondylitis or in good health (not recorded which). Each CDR3 is given with its conserved first and last residue. The order of the fields is clone size, V gene, D gene, J gene, CDR3 protein, CDR3 DNA. A D gene is named only where the DNA matches it firmly. For some rows the clone size is stated as once, few or many, or as a class when expanded; others skip it.

size: -
V: TRBV6-2/TRBV6-3
D: -
J: TRBJ1-1
CDR3: CASSYARVAVTEAFF
DNA: TGTGCCAGCAGTTACGCCAGGGTGGCGGTAACTGAAGCTTTCTTT

size: few
V: TRBV5-1
D: -
J: TRBJ1-1
CDR3: CASSYQGAGNTEAFF
DNA: TGCGCCAGCAGCTACCAAGGGGCAGGGAACACTGAAGCTTTCTTT

size: -
V: TRBV5-1
D: -
J: TRBJ2-7
CDR3: CASSLVNSNYEQYF
DNA: TGCGCCAGCAGCTTGGTGAACTCGAACTACGAGCAGTACTTC

size: many
V: TRBV10-3
D: -
J: TRBJ2-2
CDR3: CAIVRDTGELFF
DNA: TGTGCCATCGTTCGGGACACCGGGGAGCTGTTTTTT

size: -
V: TRBV3-1
D: TRBD2
J: TRBJ2-3
CDR3: CASSQGLAGAADTQYF
DNA: TGTGCCAGCAGCCAGGGGCTAGCGGGAGCGGCAGATACGCAGTATTTT

size: once
V: TRBV6-6
D: -
J: TRBJ2-1
CDR3: CASSRTEYNEQFF
DNA: TGTGCCAGCAGTCGGACCGAGTACAATGAGCAGTTCTTC

size: few
V: TRBV18
D: TRBD1
J: TRBJ2-7
CDR3: CASSPPVAGGYEQYF
DNA: TGTGCCAGCTCACCACCTGTGGCAGGGGGCTACGAGCAGTACTTC

size: -
V: TRBV12-3/TRBV12-4
D: -
J: TRBJ2-1
CDR3: CASSSRESYNEQFF
DNA: TGTGCCAGCAGTTCCAGAGAGTCGTACAATGAGCAGTTCTTC

size: -
V: TRBV12-3/TRBV12-4
D: -
J: TRBJ2-5
CDR3: CASSPQGFRETQYF
DNA: TGTGCCAGCAGTCCGCAGGGTTTTCGGGAGACCCAGTACTTC

size: -
V: TRBV5-6
D: -
J: TRBJ1-2
CDR3: CASSPDGSNYGYTF
DNA: TGTGCCAGCAGCCCTGACGGATCTAACTATGGCTACACCTTC

size: few
V: TRBV29-1
D: -
J: TRBJ2-7
CDR3: CSVEARVGEQYF
DNA: TGCAGCGTTGAAGCCAGGGTGGGGGAGCAGTACTTC

size: -
V: TRBV11-1
D: TRBD2
J: TRBJ2-1
CDR3: CASGGTSENNEQFF
DNA: TGTGCCAGCGGCGGGACTAGCGAAAACAATGAGCAGTTCTTC

size: -
V: TRBV13
D: -
J: TRBJ2-1
CDR3: CASSLAAGPYNEQFF
DNA: TGTGCCAGCAGCTTAGCGGCTGGACCCTACAATGAGCAGTTCTTC

size: many
V: TRBV12-3/TRBV12-4
D: -
J: TRBJ1-5
CDR3: CASTPLGTDQPQHF
DNA: TGTGCCAGCACTCCACTGGGTACAGATCAGCCCCAGCATTTT

size: -
V: TRBV5-6
D: TRBD2
J: TRBJ2-7
CDR3: CASSLVLAGVNEQYF
DNA: TGTGCCAGCAGCTTGGTATTAGCGGGAGTGAACGAGCAGTACTTC

size: -
V: TRBV7-9
D: -
J: TRBJ2-6
CDR3: CASSSTVLVSGANVLTF
DNA: TGTGCCAGCAGCTCGACAGTCCTGGTCTCTGGGGCCAACGTCCTGACTTTC

size: -
V: TRBV29-1
D: -
J: TRBJ2-3
CDR3: CSVEDFSGSTDTQYF
DNA: TGCAGCGTTGAAGACTTTAGCGGTAGCACAGATACGCAGTATTTT

size: few
V: TRBV11-1
D: TRBD1
J: TRBJ2-1
CDR3: CASSPNRISTGYEQFF
DNA: TGTGCCAGCAGCCCAAACAGAATATCGACAGGGTACGAGCAGTTCTTC

size: -
V: TRBV20-1
D: -
J: TRBJ2-7
CDR3: CSAQEGTVNEQYF
DNA: TGCAGTGCTCAAGAGGGGACCGTAAACGAGCAGTACTTC

size: few
V: TRBV29-1
D: -
J: TRBJ2-2
CDR3: CSVFGRTGELFF
DNA: TGCAGCGTTTTCGGAAGAACCGGGGAGCTGTTTTTT

size: -
V: TRBV20-1
D: -
J: TRBJ2-1
CDR3: CSAREDYRNEQFF
DNA: TGCAGTGCTAGAGAGGACTACCGCAATGAGCAGTTCTTC

size: few
V: TRBV6-5
D: TRBD1
J: TRBJ1-2
CDR3: CASSYTGGMYGYTF
DNA: TGTGCCAGCAGTTACACAGGGGGCATGTATGGCTACACCTTC

size: -
V: TRBV12-3/TRBV12-4
D: -
J: TRBJ2-7
CDR3: CASTVGGLVYEQYF
DNA: TGTGCCAGCACCGTGGGAGGTTTGGTCTACGAGCAGTACTTC

size: -
V: TRBV9
D: -
J: TRBJ2-2
CDR3: CASSIPDSTGELFF
DNA: TGTGCCAGCAGCATACCGGACAGCACCGGGGAGCTGTTTTTT

size: few
V: TRBV27
D: -
J: TRBJ1-6
CDR3: CASQRTYNSPLHF
DNA: TGTGCCAGCCAGCGGACCTATAATTCACCCCTCCACTTT

size: few
V: TRBV4-2
D: TRBD2
J: TRBJ2-3
CDR3: CASSQVASGGPFGTQYF
DNA: TGTGCCAGCAGCCAAGTCGCTAGCGGGGGGCCCTTTGGTACGCAGTATTTT

size: few
V: TRBV7-9
D: -
J: TRBJ2-2
CDR3: CASTVRGLLAGELFF
DNA: TGTGCCAGCACCGTTCGCGGGTTATTAGCCGGGGAGCTGTTTTTT

size: -
V: TRBV29-1
D: -
J: TRBJ2-1
CDR3: CSVLGAAVDSYNEQFF
DNA: TGCAGCGTTCTGGGGGCAGCGGTGGACTCCTACAATGAGCAGTTCTTC

size: -
V: TRBV4-3
D: TRBD2
J: TRBJ2-2
CDR3: CASSRDRTSGTIGELFF
DNA: TGCGCCAGCAGCCGAGATAGGACTAGCGGGACCATCGGGGAGCTGTTTTTT

size: -
V: TRBV4-1
D: -
J: TRBJ2-5
CDR3: CATSSGPASAQYF
DNA: TGCGCCACCTCGTCAGGCCCAGCAAGTGCCCAGTACTTC

size: few
V: TRBV12-3/TRBV12-4
D: -
J: TRBJ1-2
CDR3: CASSFLMDRGYTF
DNA: TGTGCCAGCAGTTTCCTCATGGACAGAGGATACACCTTC

size: many
V: TRBV4-1
D: -
J: TRBJ2-4
CDR3: CASSQAPVHGRNIQYF
DNA: TGCGCCAGCAGCCAAGCCCCTGTGCATGGTAGGAACATTCAGTACTTC

size: -
V: TRBV21-1
D: -
J: TRBJ2-7
CDR3: CASNQKKAWQQKQYF
DNA: TGTGCCAGCAACCAGAAGAAAGCCTGGCAACAAAAGCAGTACTTC

size: once
V: TRBV15
D: -
J: TRBJ2-7
CDR3: CATSEEGRTANYEQYF
DNA: TGTGCCACCAGCGAGGAGGGCCGGACAGCTAACTACGAGCAGTACTTC

size: -
V: TRBV4-1
D: -
J: TRBJ2-7
CDR3: CASSQEIIFYEQYF
DNA: TGCGCCAGCAGCCAAGAAATAATTTTCTACGAGCAGTACTTC

size: -
V: TRBV29-1
D: -
J: TRBJ2-2
CDR3: CSVAAGNTGELFF
DNA: TGCAGCGTTGCAGCGGGGAACACCGGGGAGCTGTTTTTT

size: few
V: TRBV29-1
D: TRBD2
J: TRBJ2-7
CDR3: CSVLAGQYSYEQYF
DNA: TGCAGCGTCCTAGCGGGACAGTACTCCTACGAGCAGTACTTC

size: few
V: TRBV27
D: TRBD1
J: TRBJ1-1
CDR3: CASSFYTGGGNTEAFF
DNA: TGTGCCAGCAGTTTTTATACAGGGGGCGGAAACACTGAAGCTTTCTTT

size: few
V: TRBV27
D: TRBD2
J: TRBJ2-5
CDR3: CASSIGTSGKETQYF
DNA: TGTGCCAGCAGTATAGGGACTAGCGGAAAAGAGACCCAGTACTTC

size: -
V: TRBV7-9
D: -
J: TRBJ2-2
CDR3: CASRLTGELFF
DNA: TGTGCCAGCAGACTCACCGGGGAGCTGTTTTTT

size: many
V: TRBV4-1
D: -
J: TRBJ2-7
CDR3: CASSQLGTGSYEQYF
DNA: TGCGCCAGCAGCCAACTTGGGACCGGATCCTACGAGCAGTACTTC

size: few
V: TRBV5-1
D: -
J: TRBJ2-7
CDR3: CASSLDLGTSTYEQYF
DNA: TGCGCCAGCAGCTTGGATTTAGGGACATCTACCTACGAGCAGTACTTC